This TCR beta chain was recorded in a study of response to subunit inactivated influenza vaccine. TCRdb called the RT-PCR reads again in MiXCR, with one record for every CDR3 protein. In the table there are around 540,000 distinct CDR3 sequences, 12% of which are singletons. V shed 6 bases and J shed 2 bases, with 12 bases lying between them. CDR1 is MNHNS, CDR2 SASEGT, per germline. The CDR3 loop spans 14 amino acids. Study findings and constraints: The authors proposed limited new T cell recruitment per seasonal influenza vaccination.

In regard to this clonotype: Its cognate antigen is unknown.

Sequences were derived from PBMCs from blood, sampled on the day of vaccination. The TCR originated in a man aged 50-59 years who received an inactivated influenza vaccine. The chain carries TRBV6-1 and TRBJ2-3; D not certain. The CDR3 here is CASRRPQNTDTQYF. Here the CDR3 DNA reads TGTGCCAGCAGACGCCCCCAAAACACAGATACGCAGTATTTT.